One T cell receptor (beta chain) is described in this entry. The data were taken from a study of shared clonotypes between healthy human individuals. Each cell subset's genomic DNA was divided evenly among several immunoSEQ plates. Sorted-subset replicate PCRs used around 200 ng of genomic DNA. This amount corresponded to about 29,000 T cell genomes. Generated by immunoSEQ multiplex PCR, the TCRdb table keeps only in-frame clones and is missing some. The table includes over 2 million clones, about 95% detected once. Germline assignment: CDR1 SNHLY and CDR2 FYNNEI. The CDR3 runs 12 residues. V was clipped by 3 bases and J by 5 bases, with 7 bases between them. Terminally differentiated effector memory CD45RA+ cells were excluded by CCR7 positive selection of CD45RO-negative cells.

Sequenced material: naive CD8+ T cells sorted from blood. The clonotype was recovered from a man aged 18 to 30 in good health. The chain has TRBV2 and TRBJ1-2; no clear D gene. CDR3 loop: CASSDRLYGYTF. DNA of the CDR3: TGTGCCAGCAGTGACAGGCTATATGGCTACACCTTC.